The 3 T cell receptor beta chains below come from one sample, sequenced in a study of cytomegalovirus exposure and HLA in healthy donors (TCRdb year 2017). The library was obtained by the immunoSEQ multiplex PCR assay. For the multiplex PCR, a mixture combining 60 forward primers for TCR Vbeta segments and 13 reverse primers for TCR Jbeta segments was used. Not all clones reach the TCRdb copy of this immuneACCESS table, which keeps in-frame sequences only. Checked studies attribute under half of the gap to unresolved V genes and leave the rest unexplained. The table of this sample itemizes approximately 190,000 clones. About 6.5% of the sample belongs to the ten largest clones. Sequencing used PBMCs. Receptors were obtained from a man aged 25-40 years in good health and CMV-seronegative.

V gene TRBV7-6 combines with J gene TRBJ1-1; tentative D call: TRBD1 (6 bases). V was clipped by 0 bases and J by 1 base, with 9 bases between them. The CDR3 sequence is 15 residues long. Germline CDR1 reads SGHVS; CDR2 reads FNYEAQ. CDR3 residues: CASSLAPDRNTEAFF. CDR3 DNA sequence: TGTGCCAGCAGCTTAGCCCCGGACAGGAACACTGAAGCTTTCTTT.

This chain uses TRBV6-5 with TRBJ1-1; D gene ambiguous. The germline V gene encodes CDR1 MNHEY and CDR2 SVGAGI. The V and J ends lost 2 bases and 2 bases respectively, with 15 bases between them. CDR3 size: 16 residues. The CDR3 sequence is CASSYTSPVPNTEAFF. CDR3 in DNA: TGTGCCAGCAGTTACACCTCCCCGGTACCTAACACTGAAGCTTTCTTT.

The chain uses TRBV12-5 and TRBJ2-3; D perhaps matches TRBD2 (7 bases). V lost 6 bases and J 0 bases, leaving 13 bases between the germline ends. Germline CDR1 and CDR2: LGHNT and FRNRAP. This CDR3 contains 15 residues. CDR3 nucleotide sequence: TGTGCTAGTGGGGGCGGGGGCCTTAGCACAGATACGCAGTATTTT. This gives the protein CASGGGGLSTDTQYF.